This TCR beta chain appears in the sequencing data of a study of OX40 agonist ivuxolimab in advanced cancers. About the full investigation: Ivuxolimab, which targeted the costimulatory receptor OX40 (CD134), was an agonistic, fully human IgG2 monoclonal antibody. Intravenous ivuxolimab was administered to patients every 2 weeks at six dose levels: 0.01, 0.1, 0.3, 1.5, 3 and 10 mg/kg. Among the 52 dose-escalation patients, approximately 20 had hepatocellular carcinoma, approximately 15 melanoma, 9 renal cell carcinoma and 9 head and neck cancer. In the dose-escalation cohort, nearly 85% of patients were male, and the mean age was 60 years with a range of roughly 23 to 79. Patients were allowed to have had prior anti-PD-1, anti-PD-L1 or anti-CTLA-4 therapy, and approximately 40% of the dose-escalation patients had been treated with checkpoint inhibitors. Partial responses occurred in three dose-escalation patients: two with cutaneous melanoma and one with hepatocellular carcinoma. Peripheral TCRbeta sequencing was intended to test whether TCR sequence diversity was altered and clonal T-cell expansion was caused by ivuxolimab. The paper covers the monotherapy dose-escalation part of the phase I ivuxolimab trial, which included N ≈ 57 patients. General study outcomes and caveats: In the 0.1-3.0 mg/kg groups, partial responders had among the lowest normalized peripheral clonal expansion, particularly in CD8+ T cells. The antigen specificity of the clonally expanded peripheral T cells was not determined. Low levels of normalized T-cell clonal expansion were also shown by some nonresponding patients. After ivuxolimab, CD8+ T cells had more expanded clones than CD4+ T cells on average. At doses of 0.1 to 3.0 mg/kg, clonal expansion of both CD4+ and CD8+ T cells in blood was seen between baseline and week 6.

Points on this clone: Its antigen is unknown. Within one base of it there is no much larger clone, and no base qualities were kept.

Patients with autoimmune disease history or receiving systemic immunosuppression were excluded from the trial. In every dose cohort, peripheral blood was drawn for TCR sequencing at baseline, cycle 4 day 1, and cycle 7 day 1. The samples were taken from a phase I, first-in-human, multicenter, open-label dose-escalation trial of ivuxolimab. The trial enrolled adults with locally advanced or metastatic head and neck squamous cell, hepatocellular, melanoma or renal cell carcinoma. Before TCR sequencing, CD4+ and CD8+ T cells were separately sorted from peripheral blood. For sequencing of the TCRbeta CDR3 region, genomic DNA was extracted from the sorted cells. TCRbeta CDR3 regions were sequenced using the immunoSEQ Assay. The immuneACCESS repertoire file appears here via TCRdb, limited to in-frame rearrangements. These files lack a portion of the clones; in checked studies, under half of the deficit traces to unresolved V genes, and the cause of the others is not known. The sample includes under 85,000 clones, with approximately 91% observed a single time. The leading ten clones occupy 0.31% of the sample.

The CDR3 starts with the cysteine, ends with the phenylalanine, and has 14 residues. Of the read, only the CDR3 DNA is kept; its 42 bases are in frame from base 1. V is trimmed back by 5 bases and J by 6 bases, and the junction contains 6 bases that no gene match accounts for. The germline V gene (reference sequence) gives CDR1 as LNHDA and CDR2 as SQIVND. Source: CD4+ or CD8+ T cells sorted from blood, taken in a trial of the OX40 agonist ivuxolimab. This TCR derives from an adult with an advanced solid tumor such as melanoma, head and neck, liver or kidney cancer. The chain couples TRBV19 to TRBJ1-5, with 8 junctional bases fitting TRBD1. The bases are TGTGCCAGTAGTCTGGGACAGGCGGGTCAGCCCCAGCATTTT. The encoded protein is CASSLGQAGQPQHF.